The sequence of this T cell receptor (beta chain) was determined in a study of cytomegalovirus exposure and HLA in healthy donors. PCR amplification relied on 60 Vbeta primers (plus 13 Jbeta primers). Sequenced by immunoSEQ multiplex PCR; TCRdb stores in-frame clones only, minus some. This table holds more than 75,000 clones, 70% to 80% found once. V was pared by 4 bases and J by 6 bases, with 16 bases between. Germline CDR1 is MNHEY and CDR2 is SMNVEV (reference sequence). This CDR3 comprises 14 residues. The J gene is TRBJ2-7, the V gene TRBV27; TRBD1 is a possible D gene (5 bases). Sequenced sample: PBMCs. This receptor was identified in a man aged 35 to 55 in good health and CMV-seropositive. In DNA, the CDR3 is TGTGCCAGCAGTTCTCCCCACCGACAGCCCGAGCAGTACTTC. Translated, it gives CASSSPHRQPEQYF.